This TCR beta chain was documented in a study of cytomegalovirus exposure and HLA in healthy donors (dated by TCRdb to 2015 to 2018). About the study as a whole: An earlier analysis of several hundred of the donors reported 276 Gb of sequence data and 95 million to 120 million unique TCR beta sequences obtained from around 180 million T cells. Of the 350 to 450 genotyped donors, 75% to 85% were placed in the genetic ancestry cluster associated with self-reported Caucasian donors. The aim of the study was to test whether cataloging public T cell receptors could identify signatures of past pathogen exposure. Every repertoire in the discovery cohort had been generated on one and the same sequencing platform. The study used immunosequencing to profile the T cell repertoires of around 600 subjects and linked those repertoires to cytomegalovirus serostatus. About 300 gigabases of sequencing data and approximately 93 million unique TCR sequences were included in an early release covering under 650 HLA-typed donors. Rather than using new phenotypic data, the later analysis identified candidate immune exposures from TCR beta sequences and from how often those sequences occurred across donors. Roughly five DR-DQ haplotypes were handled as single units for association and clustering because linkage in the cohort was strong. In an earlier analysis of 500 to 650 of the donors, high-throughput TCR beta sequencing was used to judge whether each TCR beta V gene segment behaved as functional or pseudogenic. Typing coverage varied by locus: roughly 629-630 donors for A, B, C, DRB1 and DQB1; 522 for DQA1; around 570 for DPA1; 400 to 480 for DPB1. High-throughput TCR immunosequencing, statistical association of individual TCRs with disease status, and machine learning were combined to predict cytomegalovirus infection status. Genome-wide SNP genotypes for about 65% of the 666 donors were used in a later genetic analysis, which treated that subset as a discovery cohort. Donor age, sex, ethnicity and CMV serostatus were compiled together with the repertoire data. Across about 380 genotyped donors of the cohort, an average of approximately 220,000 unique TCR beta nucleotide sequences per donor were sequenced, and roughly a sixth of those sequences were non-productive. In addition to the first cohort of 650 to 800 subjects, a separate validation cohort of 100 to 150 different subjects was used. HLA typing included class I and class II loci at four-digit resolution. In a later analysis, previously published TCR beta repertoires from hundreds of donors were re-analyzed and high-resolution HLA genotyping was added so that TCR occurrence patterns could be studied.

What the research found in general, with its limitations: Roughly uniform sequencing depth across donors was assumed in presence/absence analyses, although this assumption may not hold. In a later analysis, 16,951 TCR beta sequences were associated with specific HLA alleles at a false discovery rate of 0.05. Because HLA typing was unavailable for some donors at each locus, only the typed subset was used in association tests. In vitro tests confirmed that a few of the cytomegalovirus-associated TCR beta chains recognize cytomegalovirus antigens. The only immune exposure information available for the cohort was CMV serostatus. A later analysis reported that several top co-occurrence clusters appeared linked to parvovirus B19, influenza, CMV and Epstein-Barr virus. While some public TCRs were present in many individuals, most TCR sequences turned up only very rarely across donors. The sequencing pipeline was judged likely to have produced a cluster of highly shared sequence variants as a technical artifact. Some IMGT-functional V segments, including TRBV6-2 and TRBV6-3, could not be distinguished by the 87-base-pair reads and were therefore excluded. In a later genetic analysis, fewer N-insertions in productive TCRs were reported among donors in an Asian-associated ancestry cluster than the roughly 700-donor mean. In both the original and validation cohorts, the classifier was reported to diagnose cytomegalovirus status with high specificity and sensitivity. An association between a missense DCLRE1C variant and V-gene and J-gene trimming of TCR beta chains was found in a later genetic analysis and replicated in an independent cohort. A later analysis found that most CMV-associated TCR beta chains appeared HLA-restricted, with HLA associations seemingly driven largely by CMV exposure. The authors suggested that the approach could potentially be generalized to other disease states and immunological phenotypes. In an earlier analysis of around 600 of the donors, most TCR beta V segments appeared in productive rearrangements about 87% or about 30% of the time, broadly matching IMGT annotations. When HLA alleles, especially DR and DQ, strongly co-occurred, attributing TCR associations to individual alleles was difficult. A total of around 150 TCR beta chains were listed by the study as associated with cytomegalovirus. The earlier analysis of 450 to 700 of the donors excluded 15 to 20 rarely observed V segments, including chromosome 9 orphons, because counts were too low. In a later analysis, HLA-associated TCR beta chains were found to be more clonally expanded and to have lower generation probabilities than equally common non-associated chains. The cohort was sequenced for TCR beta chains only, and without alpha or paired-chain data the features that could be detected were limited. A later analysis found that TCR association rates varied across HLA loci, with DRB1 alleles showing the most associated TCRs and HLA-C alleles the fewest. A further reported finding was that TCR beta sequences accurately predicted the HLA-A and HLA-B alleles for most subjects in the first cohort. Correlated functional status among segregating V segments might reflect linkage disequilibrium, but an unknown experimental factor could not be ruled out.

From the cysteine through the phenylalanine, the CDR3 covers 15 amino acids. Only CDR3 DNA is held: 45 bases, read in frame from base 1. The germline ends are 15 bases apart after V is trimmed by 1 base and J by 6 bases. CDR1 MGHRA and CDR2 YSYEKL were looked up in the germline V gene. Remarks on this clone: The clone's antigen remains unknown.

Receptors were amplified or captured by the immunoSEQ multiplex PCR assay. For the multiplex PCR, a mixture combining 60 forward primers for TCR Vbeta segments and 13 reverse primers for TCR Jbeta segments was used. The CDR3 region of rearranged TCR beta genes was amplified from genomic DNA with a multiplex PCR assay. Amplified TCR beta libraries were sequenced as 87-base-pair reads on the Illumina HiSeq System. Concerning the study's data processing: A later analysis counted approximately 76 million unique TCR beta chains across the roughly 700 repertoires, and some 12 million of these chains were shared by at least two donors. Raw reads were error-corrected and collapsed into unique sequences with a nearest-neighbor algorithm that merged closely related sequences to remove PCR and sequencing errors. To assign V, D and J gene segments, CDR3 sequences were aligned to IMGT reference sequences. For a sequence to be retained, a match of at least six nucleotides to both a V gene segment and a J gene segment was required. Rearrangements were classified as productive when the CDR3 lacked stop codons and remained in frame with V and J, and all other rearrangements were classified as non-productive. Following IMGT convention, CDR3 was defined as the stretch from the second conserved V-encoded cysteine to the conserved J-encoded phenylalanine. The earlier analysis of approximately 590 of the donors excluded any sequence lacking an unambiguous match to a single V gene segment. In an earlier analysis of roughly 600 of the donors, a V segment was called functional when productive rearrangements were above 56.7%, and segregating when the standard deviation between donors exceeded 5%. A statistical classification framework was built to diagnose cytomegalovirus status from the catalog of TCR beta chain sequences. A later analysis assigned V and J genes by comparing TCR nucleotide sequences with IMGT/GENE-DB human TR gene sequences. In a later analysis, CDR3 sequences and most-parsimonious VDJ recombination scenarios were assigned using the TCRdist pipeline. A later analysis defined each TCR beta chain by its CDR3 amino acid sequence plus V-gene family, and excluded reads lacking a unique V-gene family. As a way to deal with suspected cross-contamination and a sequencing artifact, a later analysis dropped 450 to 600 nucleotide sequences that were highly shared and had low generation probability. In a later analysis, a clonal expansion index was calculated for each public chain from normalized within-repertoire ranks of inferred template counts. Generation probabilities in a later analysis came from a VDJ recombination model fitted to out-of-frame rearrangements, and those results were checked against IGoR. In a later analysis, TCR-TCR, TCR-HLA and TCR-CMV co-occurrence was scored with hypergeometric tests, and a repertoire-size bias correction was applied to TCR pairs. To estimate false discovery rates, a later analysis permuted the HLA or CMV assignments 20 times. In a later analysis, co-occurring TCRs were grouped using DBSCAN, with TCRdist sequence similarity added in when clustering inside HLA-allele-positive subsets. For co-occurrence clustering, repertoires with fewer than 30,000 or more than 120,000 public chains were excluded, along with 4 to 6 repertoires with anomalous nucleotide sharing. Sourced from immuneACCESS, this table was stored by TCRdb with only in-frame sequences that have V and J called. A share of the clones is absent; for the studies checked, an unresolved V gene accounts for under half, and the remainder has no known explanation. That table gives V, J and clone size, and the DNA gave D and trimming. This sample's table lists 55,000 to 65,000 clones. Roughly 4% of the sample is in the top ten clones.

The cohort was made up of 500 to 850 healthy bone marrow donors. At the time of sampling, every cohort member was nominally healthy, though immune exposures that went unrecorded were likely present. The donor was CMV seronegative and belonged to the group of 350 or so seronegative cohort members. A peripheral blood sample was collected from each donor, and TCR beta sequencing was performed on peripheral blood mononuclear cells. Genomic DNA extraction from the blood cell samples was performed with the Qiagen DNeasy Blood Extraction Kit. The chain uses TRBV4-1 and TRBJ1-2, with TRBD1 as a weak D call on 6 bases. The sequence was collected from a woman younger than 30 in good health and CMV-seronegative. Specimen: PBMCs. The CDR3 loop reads CASSQVSRGKDGYTF. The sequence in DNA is TGCGCCAGCAGCCAAGTGTCCAGGGGCAAGGATGGCTACACCTTC.